This T cell receptor beta chain was captured in a study of blood T cell repertoires in COVID-19. Across the whole study: Italy, Spain and the United States were the sources of the convalescent and acute COVID-19 samples.

Using immunoSEQ multiplex PCR, the repertoire was profiled, and TCRdb retains in-frame clones only, with some absent. Of 70,000 to 80,000 clones listed, about 80% are singletons. What was sequenced was peripheral blood. The source of this sequence is a man older than 75 with acute or convalescent COVID-19.

In nucleotides, the CDR3 is TGCGCCAGCAGCTTGCGGACAGGGAACACTGAAGCTTTCTTT. It is translated as CASSLRTGNTEAFF. The rearrangement links TRBV5-1 to TRBJ1-1, with 7 nucleotides matching TRBD1. The CDR3 extends over 14 amino acids. V trimming: 1 base; J trimming: 1 base; junction bases outside the gene matches: 1. Germline V lookup: CDR1 SGHRS, CDR2 YFSETQ.